The rows below give T cell receptor beta chains drawn from one sample of a study of response to subunit inactivated influenza vaccine. TCRdb analysed the RT-PCR reads with MiXCR anew, one entry per CDR3 protein. The sample has 450,000 to 500,000 distinct CDR3 sequences, roughly 11% seen once; the top ten hold approximately 12%. The sample was PBMCs from blood, taken roughly 48 days after vaccination. All receptors come from a man between 45 and 60 years old who received an inactivated influenza vaccine. The CDR3 runs from the conserved cysteine through the conserved F or W. D genes are given only for firm matches. Rows give clone size only sometimes, using once, few, many, or a class for an expanded clone.

TRBV6-5	.	TRBJ2-6	.	TGTGCCAGCAGTTATTGGGGGGGCAATGGGGCCAACGTCCTGACTTTC	CASSYWGGNGANVLTF
TRBV7-3	.	TRBJ2-1	few	TGTGCCAGCAGCTTCAGTAGTTCGAGCTCCTACAATGAGCAGTTCTTC	CASSFSSSSSYNEQFF
TRBV20-1	TRBD2	TRBJ2-5	few	TGCAGTGCCCAACGGAAACGACTAGCGGGGGCCCAAGAGACCCAGTACTTC	CSAQRKRLAGAQETQYF
TRBV4-3	.	TRBJ2-1	many	TGCGCCAGCAGCCAAGAAGGAGGGGACAATGAGCAGTTCTTC	CASSQEGGDNEQFF
TRBV9	.	TRBJ1-2	.	TGTGCCAGCAGCGTAGACTGGCCAGACTATGGCTACACCTTC	CASSVDWPDYGYTF
TRBV27	.	TRBJ2-5	few	TGTGCCAGCAGTTTTACGGGATCTAGGGAGACCCAGTACTTC	CASSFTGSRETQYF
TRBV11-2	TRBD2	TRBJ2-5	.	TGTGCCAGCAGCCCGGAGCGGGAGGGCACCCAGTACTTC	CASSPEREGTQYF
TRBV6-1	.	TRBJ1-6	.	TGTGCCAGCAGCCGGACGACCTACAATAATTCACCCCTCCACTTT	CASSRTTYNNSPLHF
TRBV20-1	TRBD1	TRBJ2-5	.	TGCAGTGCTATCGGCAGGACAGGGGGCGTTGAGACCCAGTACTTC	CSAIGRTGGVETQYF
TRBV4-1	.	TRBJ2-6	.	TGCGCCAGCAGTGCCCTCACGGGGGCCAACGTCCTGACTTTC	CASSALTGANVLTF
TRBV20-1	.	TRBJ1-3	.	TGCAGTGCTAGGGGGATCCCCGAGAGCTCTGGAAACACCATATATTTT	CSARGIPESSGNTIYF
TRBV4-1	.	TRBJ2-5	few	TGCGCCAGCAGCCAGGCCTCCTTCCAAGAGACCCAGTACTTC	CASSQASFQETQYF